What follows are 24 T cell receptor beta chains derived from one specimen sequenced in a study of shared clonotypes between healthy human individuals. Using immunoSEQ multiplex PCR, the repertoire was profiled, and TCRdb retains in-frame clones only, with some absent. The sample records about 640,000 clones, roughly 78% being singletons. Sequenced input: memory CD4+ T cells sorted from blood. Documented subset: CD45RA-negative fraction. The receptors shown here come from a young woman in good health.

The J gene is TRBJ1-4, the V gene TRBV5-4; tentative D call: TRBD1 (5 bases). Germline CDR1 reads SGHNT; CDR2 reads YYREEE (reference sequence). V shed 0 bases and J shed 8 bases, with 17 bases lying between them. This CDR3 has 16 residues. Here the CDR3 reads CASSLGGRRVGEKLFF. The CDR3 coding sequence is TGTGCCAGCAGCTTGGGTGGTCGCAGGGTGGGAGAAAAACTGTTTTTT.

V gene TRBV28 combines with J gene TRBJ1-2; 8 bases agree with TRBD1. CDR3 length equals 14 residues. The germline gives CDR1 MDHEN, CDR2 SYDVKM. J gave up 4 bases and V 6 bases, and 7 bases lay outside the gene matches. Here the CDR3 reads CASSSGGDVYGYTF. The CDR3 DNA is TGTGCCAGCAGCTCAGGGGGCGACGTCTATGGCTACACCTTC.

The chain couples TRBV5-6 to TRBJ1-4; possibly TRBD1 for D (5 bases). The germline V gene encodes CDR1 SGHDT and CDR2 YYEEEE. The length of the CDR3 is 16 residues. Trimming shortened V by 0 bases and J by 3 bases, and 12 bases separated the two germline ends. The CDR3 nucleotides read TGTGCCAGCAGCTTGGGCCGGGGACGGCCTAATGAAAAACTGTTTTTT. Protein sequence: CASSLGRGRPNEKLFF.

This clone was seen a few times. Other DNA sequences in this sample translate to the same CDR3. CDR3 DNA: TGTGCCAGCAGCCCACAGCGGGACTCCTACGAGCAGTACTTC. This gives the protein CASSPQRDSYEQYF. J is TRBJ2-5 and V is TRBV7-2, with 7 bases lining up with TRBD2. The J call is uncertain, as TRBJ2-7 better fits the DNA end. The CDR3 spans 14 residues. Germline CDR1 SGHTA, CDR2 FQGNSA.

The genes are TRBV19 and TRBJ2-7; D tentatively reads TRBD1 or TRBD2 (6 bases each). Trimming pared 3 bases from V and 6 bases from J, leaving 15 bases between. Per the germline V gene, CDR1 is LNHDA and CDR2 is SQIVND (reference sequence). CDR3 size: 14 residues. Here the CDR3 reads CASSMVQGRSEQYF. The CDR3, as DNA: TGTGCCAGTAGTATGGTGCAGGGGAGGAGCGAGCAGTACTTC.

In its sample, this clone was seen once. The CDR3 DNA reads as TGCGCCAGCAGCACAGGGGGACTAGCGGGAGGAACCGGGGAGCTGTTTTTT. Protein: CASSTGGLAGGTGELFF. This chain connects TRBV5-1 to TRBJ2-2; 15 bases are a match to TRBD2. CDR1 SGHRS and CDR2 YFSETQ come from the germline V gene. This CDR3 region has 17 residues. V lost 4 bases to trimming and J lost 5 bases; unmatched junction nucleotides: 6.

This clone has only a few counts. The chain links TRBV9 to TRBJ1-2; 7 bases fit TRBD1. After removal of 1 base from V and 2 bases from J, the junction contained 2 bases not matched to a gene. The V gene's germline CDR1 is SGDLS and CDR2 YYNGEE. This CDR3 has 14 amino acids. CDR3 bases: TGTGCCAGCAGCGTACAGGGACAGAACTATGGCTACACCTTC. Its translation: CASSVQGQNYGYTF.

This chain uses TRBV4-1 with TRBJ2-6; unclear D gene. Deletions cut 0 bases from V and 4 bases from J, with 13 bases between. CDR3 size: 17 residues. Germline loops: CDR1 MGHRA, CDR2 YSYEKL. CDR3 DNA: TGCGCCAGCAGCCAAGATCGCCGGGCCGCAGGGGCCAACGTCCTGACTTTC. Protein product: CASSQDRRAAGANVLTF.

The rearrangement joins TRBV19 to TRBJ1-5, with D maybe TRBD1 (5 bases). V was shortened by 4 bases and J by 0 bases, with 19 bases between the two germline ends. The CDR3 is made up of 18 amino acids. Germline loops: CDR1 LNHDA, CDR2 SQIVND (reference sequence). CDR3: CASSSPEFQGYSNQPQHF. The CDR3 DNA sequence: TGTGCCAGTAGTAGCCCAGAATTCCAGGGTTATAGCAATCAGCCCCAGCATTTT. Filled out from reference TRBV19 and TRBJ1-5, the complete variable domain reads DGGITQSPKYLFRKEGQNVTLSCEQNLNHDAMYWYRQDPGQGLRLIYYSQIVNDFQKGDIAEGYSVSREKKESFPLTVTSAQKNPTAFYLCASSSPEFQGYSNQPQHFGDGTRLSIL.

This chain uses TRBV6-1 with TRBJ1-5; no reliable D call. The germline V gene encodes CDR1 MNHNS and CDR2 SASEGT. The V gene lost 6 bases and the J gene lost 3 bases, with 12 bases spanning the gap. The CDR3 contains 14 residues. CDR3 amino acids: CASSGRANNQPQHF. The CDR3, as DNA: TGTGCCAGCAGCGGAAGGGCGAACAATCAGCCCCAGCATTTT.

This sequence joins TRBV9 and TRBJ2-7, with 7 bases matching TRBD2. Germline lookup yields CDR1 SGDLS and CDR2 YYNGEE. This CDR3 spans 16 amino acids. V lost 0 bases, J lost 3 bases, and 9 bases stayed unmatched. Here the CDR3 reads CASSVAPSGTYYEQYF. CDR3 DNA: TGTGCCAGCAGCGTAGCTCCGAGCGGGACTTACTACGAGCAGTACTTC.

The table lists this clone with a few counts. The chain has TRBV28 and TRBJ2-5; TRBD2 matches at 8 bases. In germline, CDR1 is MDHEN, CDR2 SYDVKM. V dropped 2 bases and J dropped 5; count of bases not matched to a gene: 7. The CDR3 sequence is 15 residues long. The CDR3 region has the DNA TGTGCCAGCAGTTTACGGCTAGCGGGTTACGAGACCCAGTACTTC. Its translation is CASSLRLAGYETQYF.

The V call is TRBV28, the J call TRBJ1-2; D is undetermined. V lost 6 bases and J 4 bases, leaving 9 bases between the germline ends. The CDR3 has 12 residues. Germline CDR1 is MDHEN and CDR2 is SYDVKM. The CDR3 is CASSLQSYGYTF. In nucleotides, the CDR3 is TGTGCCAGCAGCTTACAGAGCTATGGCTACACCTTC.

The chain recombines TRBV2 with TRBJ1-5, with 7 bases lining up with TRBD1. With 2 bases clipped from V and 1 base from J, the junction kept 2 bases outside the gene matches. There are 15 residues in the CDR3. From germline, CDR1 is SNHLY and CDR2 FYNNEI. The CDR3 sequence is CASSEQGQSNQPQHF. The CDR3 DNA reads TGTGCCAGCAGTGAACAGGGACAGAGCAATCAGCCCCAGCATTTT.

The chain is built from TRBV27 and TRBJ2-5; D gene unclear. Germline values: CDR1 MNHEY, CDR2 SMNVEV (reference sequence). The CDR3 totals 13 residues. Trimming cost V 5 bases and J 0 bases, with 7 bases left between them. The DNA for the CDR3 is TGTGCCAGCAGTATACATAACCAAGAGACCCAGTACTTC. Translation: CASSIHNQETQYF.

V is TRBV9 and J is TRBJ1-4, with a weak D call TRBD1 (5 bases). Germline V gene data show CDR1 as SGDLS and CDR2 as YYNGEE. Between the trimmed V and J ends, which lost 0 bases and 9 bases, there was a span of 18 bases. The CDR3 sequence is 16 residues long. The CDR3 sequence: CASSVDPTGAAKKLFF. CDR3 sequence (DNA): TGTGCCAGCAGCGTAGACCCAACCGGGGCCGCGAAAAAACTGTTTTTT.

The chain couples TRBV5-1 to TRBJ2-5; TRBD2 matches 10 bases. The CDR3 sequence is 16 residues long. V lost 4 bases and J lost 5; bases outside the gene matches: 11. Germline V gene lookup returns CDR1 SGHRS and CDR2 YFSETQ. This CDR3 reads CASSPSAGLARETQYF. DNA for the CDR3: TGCGCCAGCAGCCCCTCTGCGGGACTAGCGCGGGAGACCCAGTACTTC.

This clone occurred once. The chain couples TRBV30 to TRBJ1-2, with 7 bases aligning to TRBD1. Germline V CDR1 and CDR2: GTSNPN, SVGIG (reference sequence). V lost 2 bases and J lost 4; bases outside the gene matches: 10. CDR3 length: 15 amino acids. The CDR3 DNA follows: TGTGCCTGGAGTCCCGGGACAGCTTACCTCTATGGCTACACCTTC. Its protein is CAWSPGTAYLYGYTF.

CDR3 loop: CASSLAFGQGGQETQYF. The CDR3 DNA follows: TGTGCCAGCAGCCTTGCCTTCGGGCAGGGAGGCCAAGAGACCCAGTACTTC. This sequence joins TRBV5-4 and TRBJ2-5; possibly TRBD2 for D (6 bases). The CDR3 runs to 17 residues. The V gene's germline CDR1 is SGHNT and CDR2 YYREEE (reference sequence). V was trimmed by 4 bases and J by 1 base, leaving 20 bases between them.

This clone was counted once. The chain employs TRBV5-1 and TRBJ2-2, with a possible D match to TRBD2 (5 bases). Trimming removed 0 bases at V and 2 bases at J, with 8 bases between. Germline lookup yields CDR1 SGHRS and CDR2 YFSETQ. This CDR3 is 15 amino acids long. This chain's CDR3 is CASSLGLYNTGELFF. The CDR3 DNA reads as TGCGCCAGCAGCTTGGGACTATACAACACCGGGGAGCTGTTTTTT. The complete variable domain, with remaining parts taken from reference TRBV5-1 and TRBJ2-2, reads KAGVTQTPRYLIKTRGQQVTLSCSPISGHRSVSWYQQTPGQGLQFLFEYFSETQRNKGNFPGRFSGRQFSNSRSEMNVSTLELGDSALYLCASSLGLYNTGELFFGEGSRLTVL.

The chain combines TRBV5-1 with TRBJ1-5; tentatively, D is TRBD1 (6 bases). Trimming left V 4 bases short and J 3 bases short, with 14 bases between. This CDR3 has 15 residues. Germline CDR1 is SGHRS and CDR2 is YFSETQ. This chain's CDR3 is CASSPGTNDNQPQHF. The CDR3 nucleotides read TGCGCCAGCAGCCCTGGGACAAACGACAATCAGCCCCAGCATTTT. Full variable domain (remainder filled in from reference TRBV5-1 and TRBJ1-5): KAGVTQTPRYLIKTRGQQVTLSCSPISGHRSVSWYQQTPGQGLQFLFEYFSETQRNKGNFPGRFSGRQFSNSRSEMNVSTLELGDSALYLCASSPGTNDNQPQHFGDGTRLSIL.

V and J are TRBV19 and TRBJ2-4, with D tentatively TRBD1 or TRBD2 (5 bases each). Trimming took 4 bases from V and 1 from J, leaving 14 bases between them. Germline lookup yields CDR1 LNHDA and CDR2 SQIVND (reference sequence). The CDR3 runs 16 residues. CDR3 protein: CASSKRDLGAKNIQYF. CDR3 bases: TGTGCCAGTAGTAAGAGGGACCTCGGTGCCAAAAACATTCAGTACTTC.

The gene calls are TRBV7-2 and TRBJ2-5; D tentatively fits TRBD1 or TRBD2 (5 bases each). Per the germline V gene, CDR1 is SGHTA and CDR2 is FQGNSA. The CDR3 is made up of 14 amino acids. The V end was cut by 3 bases, the J end by 5 bases, with 13 bases between. The CDR3 DNA reads TGTGCCAGCAGCTTCTCCGGGACCAAGGAGACCCAGTACTTC. It encodes CASSFSGTKETQYF.

The chain recombines TRBV18 with TRBJ2-7, with unresolved D. This CDR3 has 13 residues. Deletions cut 6 bases from V and 4 bases from J, with 13 bases between. The germline CDR1 and CDR2 sequences are KGHSH and LQKENI. CDR3 sequence reads: CASSGSLVYEQYF. In nucleotides, the CDR3 is TGTGCCAGCTCCGGGTCTCTGGTGTACGAGCAGTACTTC.